The 12 T cell receptor beta chains presented below share a single source sample, sequenced in a study of shared clonotypes between healthy human individuals. Sequencing was performed with immunoSEQ multiplex PCR; in TCRdb, only in-frame clones are kept and a portion is missing. Of under 850,000 clones in the sample, 72% were seen once. Sequencing used memory CD4+ T cells sorted from blood. Subset of the sample: CD45RA-negative fraction. The receptor source for this set is a woman aged 30 to 39 in good health.

Comment on this clone: This may arise from a read error, as a much more abundant clone is one base away. Here the CDR3 DNA reads TGTGCCAGCAGCTTAGCACGGACGAACACCGGGGAGCTGTTTTTT. Amino acid sequence: CASSLARTNTGELFF. V gene TRBV7-6 combines with J gene TRBJ2-2; D gene ambiguous. This CDR3 has 15 amino acids. Germline-derived CDR1 and CDR2 are SGHVS and FNYEAQ. V was shortened by 0 bases and J by 0 bases, with 5 bases between the two germline ends.

V gene TRBV4-2 combines with J gene TRBJ1-2; D might be TRBD1 (5 bases). V was pared by 5 bases and J by 2 bases, with 9 bases between. The germline gives CDR1 LGHNA, CDR2 YNFKEQ. This CDR3 has 13 amino acids. The CDR3 DNA sequence: TGTGCCAGCAGCGCCTCAGGGAACTATGGCTACACCTTC. Translating it yields CASSASGNYGYTF.

This clone is a singleton in its sample. The CDR3 loop reads CASSGPTDEQYF. The DNA for the CDR3 is TGTGCCAGCAGTGGCCCGACAGACGAGCAGTACTTC. J is TRBJ2-7 and V is TRBV6-6; D is perhaps TRBD1 (5 bases). The V end was cut by 5 bases, the J end by 5 bases, with 10 bases between. The CDR3 totals 12 residues. The germline V gene encodes CDR1 MNHNY and CDR2 SVGAGI (reference sequence).

The rearrangement links TRBV5-6 to TRBJ2-7; TRBD2 might be the D (6 bases). Germline values: CDR1 SGHDT, CDR2 YYEEEE. V was shortened by 1 base and J by 5 bases, with 16 bases between the two germline ends. This CDR3 spans 15 amino acids. CDR3 residues: CASSLFGDLTHEQYF. DNA for the CDR3: TGTGCCAGCAGCTTGTTCGGGGACTTAACCCACGAGCAGTACTTC. Combining the CDR3 with reference TRBV5-6 and TRBJ2-7 gives the whole variable domain DAGVTQSPTHLIKTRGQQVTLRCSPKSGHDTVSWYQQALGQGPQFIFQYYEEEERQRGNFPDRFSGHQFPNYSSELNVNALLLGDSALYLCASSLFGDLTHEQYFGPGTRLTVT.

Written as DNA, the CDR3 is TGTGCCAGCAGTCGTCAGGGGGCCGGGGAGCTGTTTTTT. This gives the protein CASSRQGAGELFF. The genes are TRBV2 and TRBJ2-2; TRBD1 aligns across 7 bases. CDR1 SNHLY and CDR2 FYNNEI come from the germline V gene. This CDR3 spans 13 amino acids. The trim removed 5 bases at V and 6 bases at J, leaving 3 bases unmatched.

In this sample, this clone turned up once. The V call is TRBV5-1, the J call TRBJ2-7; 9 positions match TRBD1. The CDR3 has 15 amino acids. Per germline, CDR1 SGHRS and CDR2 YFSETQ. Trimming took 3 bases from V and 1 from J; bases not matched to a gene: 5. CDR3 in DNA: TGCGCCAGCAGCTCGGCGGGACAGGGTTCCTACGAGCAGTACTTC. Its translation is CASSSAGQGSYEQYF.

This clone appeared a single time. V gene TRBV2 combines with J gene TRBJ2-1; TRBD1 aligns across 10 bases. With V trimmed by 8 bases and J by 3 bases, 7 bases remained unmatched. CDR3 length: 15 residues. Per germline, CDR1 SNHLY and CDR2 FYNNEI. CDR3: CASGHRDRGYNEQFF. The CDR3 nucleotides read TGTGCCAGCGGACACCGGGACAGGGGCTACAATGAGCAGTTCTTC. Full variable domain (rest looked up from reference TRBV2 and TRBJ2-1): EPEVTQTPSHQVTQMGQEVILRCVPISNHLYFYWYRQILGQKVEFLVSFYNNEISEKSEIFDDQFSVERPDGSNFTLKIRSTKLEDSAMYFCASGHRDRGYNEQFFGPGTRLTVL.

This chain joins TRBV9 and TRBJ1-6, with D perhaps TRBD1 (5 bases). This CDR3 region has 12 residues. Trimming took 2 bases from V and 10 from J, leaving 7 bases between them. The V gene's germline CDR1 is SGDLS and CDR2 YYNGEE. The CDR3 region is CASSVPGSPLHF. The CDR3 DNA reads TGTGCCAGCAGCGTCCCAGGGTCACCCCTCCACTTT.

This sequence joins TRBV7-6 and TRBJ2-2; possibly TRBD2 for D (5 bases). V gave up 5 bases and J gave up 4 bases, with 8 bases separating them. Germline V CDR1 and CDR2: SGHVS, FNYEAQ. The CDR3 is 13 residues long. DNA of the CDR3: TGTGCCAGCAGCCGAGGGATCACCGGGGAGCTGTTTTTT. Protein: CASSRGITGELFF.

In DNA form, the CDR3 reads TGTGCCAGCAGTCCCGGGACAGGGGTTTACACTGAAGCTTTCTTT. This encodes CASSPGTGVYTEAFF. The rearrangement links TRBV28 to TRBJ1-1, with 10 bases fitting TRBD1. The CDR3 length is 15 residues. The germline CDR1 and CDR2 sequences are MDHEN and SYDVKM. V lost 5 bases, J lost 3 bases, and 6 bases stayed unmatched.

This chain connects TRBV6-5 to TRBJ2-7, with 8 bases lining up with TRBD1. Trimming cost V 0 bases and J 7 bases; bases outside gene matches: 11. There are 16 residues in the CDR3. CDR1 is MNHEY, CDR2 SVGAGI, per germline. The DNA of the CDR3 is TGTGCCAGCAGTTACTCGAAGTATTCAGGGGGCTGGGAGCAGTACTTC. This sequence encodes CASSYSKYSGGWEQYF.

The chain has TRBV7-9 and TRBJ2-5, with 9 nucleotides matching TRBD2. Germline lookup yields CDR1 SEHNR and CDR2 FQNEAQ (reference sequence). This CDR3 has 15 residues. The trim removed 3 bases at V and 10 bases at J, leaving 12 bases unmatched. The CDR3 bases are TGTGCCAGCAGCTTGAGCGGGAGGACCAAGAGAGGCCAGTACTTC. Protein product: CASSLSGRTKRGQYF.